The rows below give T cell receptor beta chains drawn from one sample of a study of T cells in Graves' hyperthyroidism and ophthalmopathy. TCRdb called the multiplex PCR reads again in MiXCR, with one record for every CDR3 protein. The repertoire holds more than 500,000 distinct CDR3 sequences, with around 45% as singletons. Sequencing was done on a sample of peripheral blood or thyroid tissue (not recorded which). These receptor sequences come from an adult woman with Graves' disease, either hyperthyroidism or ophthalmopathy (not recorded which). The CDR3 runs from the conserved cysteine through the conserved F or W. The D gene is left open where the match is weak. Clone size, where shown, is once, few, many, or a class for clones that have expanded.

J | D | size | V | CDR3 | DNA
TRBJ2-6 | - | - | TRBV29-1 | CSVEPGGTGSVLTF | TGCAGCGTTGAACCCGGAGGGACGGGCAGCGTCCTGACTTTC
TRBJ1-3 | - | - | TRBV20-1 | CSLTGGYTIYF | TGCAGCCTCACCGGGGGCTACACCATATATTTT
TRBJ2-2 | TRBD1 | many | TRBV25-1 | CASSALDRGGTGELFF | TGTGCCAGCAGTGCCCTGGACAGGGGAGGGACCGGGGAGCTGTTTTTT
TRBJ1-1 | TRBD1 | once | TRBV29-1 | CSVGFRGRVEGGFEAFF | TGCAGCGTTGGCTTCAGGGGGCGCGTCGAGGGCGGGTTCGAAGCTTTCTTT
TRBJ1-2 | - | - | TRBV5-1 | CASSEATSQGPIYGYTF | TGCGCCAGCAGCGAGGCCACCTCTCAGGGTCCCATCTATGGCTACACCTTC
TRBJ1-3 | - | - | TRBV2 | CASRSHSGNTIYF | TGTGCCAGCAGGAGCCATTCTGGAAACACCATATATTTT
TRBJ2-6 | - | many | TRBV15 | CATSRDGWGDGANVLTF | TGTGCCACCAGCAGAGATGGGTGGGGAGATGGGGCCAACGTCCTGACTTTC
TRBJ1-4 | TRBD1 | - | TRBV5-6 | CASSKGQAHAGKLFF | TGTGCCAGCAGCAAGGGACAGGCACACGCGGGCAAACTGTTTTTT
TRBJ2-2 | - | many | TRBV7-2 | CAILGQNTGELFF | TGTGCCATACTGGGGCAGAACACCGGGGAGCTGTTTTTT
TRBJ2-5 | - | - | TRBV2 | CASTRGTARGGTQYF | TGTGCCAGCACCCGAGGGACGGCCAGGGGCGGGACCCAGTACTTC
TRBJ2-7 | - | few | TRBV28 | CASSPGVGPGYEQYF | TGTGCCAGCAGTCCCGGGGTGGGGCCGGGGTACGAGCAGTACTTC
TRBJ1-5 | TRBD1 | many | TRBV12-3/TRBV12-4 | CATSDRGLLRDQPQHF | TGTGCCACCTCGGACAGGGGATTGTTAAGGGATCAGCCCCAGCATTTT
TRBJ2-5 | - | - | TRBV11-2 | CASSLGSFETQYF | TGTGCCAGCAGCTTAGGGTCCTTTGAGACCCAGTACTTC
TRBJ2-7 | - | many | TRBV7-9 | CASSLARGVGYEQYF | TGTGCCAGCAGCTTAGCGCGAGGGGTCGGCTACGAGCAGTACTTC
TRBJ2-7 | - | - | TRBV15 | CATSRSGGGGEQYF | TGTGCCACCAGCAGATCAGGCGGAGGTGGCGAGCAGTACTTC
TRBJ2-1 | - | few | TRBV7-3 | CASSPGQNYEQFF | TGTGCCAGCAGCCCTGGACAGAACTATGAGCAGTTCTTC
TRBJ2-3 | - | few | TRBV10-3 | CAISEGDDTQYF | TGTGCCATCTCGGAGGGCGATGATACGCAGTATTTT
TRBJ1-1 | - | many | TRBV5-1 | CASMVGNGKTEAFF | TGCGCCAGCATGGTTGGGAACGGTAAGACTGAAGCTTTCTTT
TRBJ2-7 | - | many | TRBV6-5 | CASSYSEFSYEQYF | TGTGCCAGCAGTTACTCGGAGTTCTCCTACGAGCAGTACTTC
TRBJ1-2 | - | - | TRBV5-6 | CASSLEMRGYTF | TGTGCCAGCAGCCTGGAGATGAGGGGCTACACCTTC
TRBJ1-1 | - | - | TRBV10-2 | CASSYGEGHNTEAFF | TGCGCCAGCAGTTACGGGGAAGGACACAACACTGAAGCTTTCTTT
TRBJ1-6 | - | - | TRBV5-1 | CASSLGSQGSSPLHF | TGCGCCAGCAGCTTGGGGTCGCAGGGAAGCTCACCCCTCCACTTT
TRBJ2-7 | - | many | TRBV7-9 | CASSLAGAVTYEQYF | TGTGCCAGCAGCTTAGCGGGGGCAGTGACCTACGAGCAGTACTTC
TRBJ2-2 | - | few | TRBV14 | CASSRSGVLNTGELFF | TGTGCCAGCAGCCGTTCGGGAGTTCTTAACACCGGGGAGCTGTTTTTT
TRBJ1-2 | - | many | TRBV29-1 | CSVKLGGRYTF | TGCAGCGTCAAATTGGGGGGCCGCTACACCTTC
TRBJ1-6 | - | - | TRBV4-1 | CASSWDTSYNSPLHF | TGCGCCAGCAGCTGGGACACTTCCTATAATTCACCCCTCCACTTT
TRBJ2-7 | - | few | TRBV15 | CATSSGVAYEQYF | TGTGCCACCAGCTCTGGGGTAGCCTACGAGCAGTACTTC
TRBJ2-3 | TRBD2 | - | TRBV20-1 | CSALLAGDDTDTQYF | TGCAGTGCACTTCTAGCGGGAGATGACACAGATACGCAGTATTTT
TRBJ1-5 | - | few | TRBV29-1 | CSVAWGNQPQHF | TGCAGCGTTGCGTGGGGTAATCAGCCCCAGCATTTT
TRBJ2-2 | TRBD1 | - | TRBV20-1 | CSAPQQGANTGELFF | TGCAGTGCTCCTCAACAGGGGGCTAACACCGGGGAGCTGTTTTTT
TRBJ2-7 | - | many | TRBV11-2 | CASSLVDSYEQYF | TGTGCCAGCAGCCTAGTGGATTCCTACGAGCAGTACTTC
TRBJ1-2 | - | many | TRBV29-1 | CSVDRVDGYTF | TGCAGCGTTGACAGGGTGGACGGCTACACCTTC
TRBJ1-1 | - | - | TRBV7-2 | CASSLDPTGNTEAFF | TGTGCCAGCAGCTTGGATCCGACAGGGAACACTGAAGCTTTCTTT
TRBJ2-5 | - | - | TRBV7-9 | CASSSPGRGRETQYF | TGTGCCAGCAGCTCCCCGGGACGGGGCCGGGAGACCCAGTACTTC
TRBJ1-5 | TRBD1 | - | TRBV19 | CASSQGGEGANSPQHF | TGTGCCAGTAGTCAAGGAGGTGAGGGGGCTAATTCACCCCAGCATTTT
TRBJ1-2 | - | many | TRBV7-8 | CASSSPGTSYGYTF | TGTGCCAGCAGCTCCCCCGGGACATCCTATGGCTACACCTTC
TRBJ2-7 | - | - | TRBV29-1 | CSVGLLGSYEQYF | TGCAGCGTCGGACTACTCGGCTCCTACGAGCAGTACTTC
TRBJ2-5 | TRBD2 | - | TRBV15 | CATSSQLAGDGGETQYF | TGTGCCACCAGCAGTCAACTAGCGGGAGATGGGGGAGAGACCCAGTACTTC
TRBJ2-2 | TRBD2 | many | TRBV5-1 | CASSLPLAAQTGELFF | TGCGCCAGCAGCCTACCTCTAGCGGCCCAAACCGGGGAGCTGTTTTTT
TRBJ1-6 | TRBD1 | many | TRBV7-9 | CASSLDGGQLSSPLHF | TGTGCCAGCAGCCTCGATGGGGGACAGTTGAGTTCACCCCTCCACTTT
TRBJ1-1 | - | many | TRBV29-1 | CSCRQGTEAFF | TGCAGCTGTCGGCAGGGGACTGAAGCTTTCTTT
TRBJ2-5 | - | once | TRBV7-8 | CASSPVRKQGRETQYF | TGTGCCAGCAGCCCAGTCCGCAAACAGGGCCGGGAGACCCAGTACTTC
TRBJ1-2 | - | - | TRBV25-1 | CASSARPVGSYGYTF | TGTGCCAGCAGTGCTAGGCCGGTAGGGAGCTATGGCTACACCTTC
TRBJ1-2 | - | - | TRBV7-9 | CASNPGNGNYGYTF | TGTGCCAGCAACCCCGGGAACGGTAACTATGGCTACACCTTC
TRBJ2-7 | - | few | TRBV7-9 | CASSLRDPAYEQYF | TGTGCCAGCAGCCTCCGGGATCCTGCCTACGAGCAGTACTTC
TRBJ1-4 | - | - | TRBV20-1 | CSARRSSKSYEKLFF | TGCAGTGCCAGACGTTCCAGCAAAAGTTATGAAAAACTGTTTTTT
TRBJ2-5 | - | many | TRBV5-8 | CASSRRGLEEETQYF | TGTGCCAGCAGCCGCCGGGGACTTGAAGAAGAGACCCAGTACTTC
TRBJ2-7 | - | few | TRBV6-2/TRBV6-3 | CASSRQTPGRPPYEQYF | TGTGCCAGCAGTCGCCAGACCCCAGGTCGACCCCCCTACGAGCAGTACTTC
TRBJ2-7 | TRBD1 | few | TRBV7-9 | CASSLRDRGSQEQYF | TGTGCCAGCAGCTTGCGGGACAGGGGTTCGCAGGAGCAGTACTTC
TRBJ2-7 | - | - | TRBV29-1 | CSVVGHAYEQYF | TGCAGCGTTGTTGGGCACGCCTACGAGCAGTACTTC
TRBJ1-5 | - | - | TRBV7-9 | CASSRPLGQRETQHF | TGTGCCAGCAGCAGACCGCTCGGACAGAGGGAGACCCAGCATTTT
TRBJ1-3 | - | once | TRBV29-1 | CSVKGSGNTIYF | TGCAGCGTAAAAGGATCTGGAAACACCATATATTTT
TRBJ1-2 | TRBD1 | many | TRBV6-6 | CASAPSGTELYGYTF | TGTGCCAGCGCCCCTTCCGGGACAGAGCTCTATGGCTACACCTTC